Presented here are 26 T cell receptor beta chains from one specimen sequenced in a study of cytomegalovirus exposure and HLA in healthy donors. It was with 60 Vbeta and 13 Jbeta primers that the PCR ran. Assay: immunoSEQ multiplex PCR; the TCRdb copy retains only in-frame clones and omits some. The table lists approximately 190,000 clones, about 86% of them singletons. Material for sequencing was PBMCs. The receptor source for this set is a young woman in good health and CMV-seropositive.

This chain joins TRBV13 and TRBJ1-1, with D unresolved. The V and J ends lost 0 bases and 9 bases respectively, with 5 bases between them. The germline V gene has CDR1 PRHDT and CDR2 FYEKMQ (reference sequence). The length of the CDR3 is 11 residues. The CDR3 DNA sequence: TGTGCCAGCAGCTTAGGCGCTAAAGCTTTCTTT. Its translation: CASSLGAKAFF. The complete variable domain, with remaining parts taken from reference TRBV13 and TRBJ1-1, reads AAGVIQSPRHLIKEKRETATLKCYPIPRHDTVYWYQQGPGQDPQFLISFYEKMQSDKGSIPDRFSAQQFSDYHSELNMSSLELGDSALYFCASSLGAKAFFGQGTRLTVV.

J is TRBJ1-4 and V is TRBV28, with TRBD1 identical over 8 bases. CDR3 length: 15 amino acids. V lost 3 bases, J lost 10 bases, and 10 bases stayed unmatched. Germline V gene data show CDR1 as MDHEN and CDR2 as SYDVKM. Here the CDR3 reads CASSFGARGQGKLFF. The CDR3 bases are TGTGCCAGCAGTTTTGGGGCTCGCGGACAGGGAAAACTGTTTTTT.

The chain combines TRBV5-3 with TRBJ2-7; no firm D call. TRBV5-3 falls under the ORF class, with uncertain function. Trimming took 4 bases from V and 7 from J, leaving 12 bases between them. This CDR3 has 12 amino acids. In nucleotides, the CDR3 is TGTGCCAGAAGCCAGCCCCAACAGGAGCAGTACGTC. Translation: CARSQPQQEQYV.

This CDR3 reads CASSPRGGDYGYTF. CDR3 in DNA: TGTGCCAGCAGTCCCCGGGGGGGAGACTATGGCTACACCTTC. This chain uses TRBV6-1 with TRBJ1-2, with D perhaps matching TRBD1 (5 bases). Per germline, CDR1 MNHNS and CDR2 SASEGT. This CDR3 region has 14 residues. The V gene lost 5 bases and the J gene lost 3 bases, with 13 bases spanning the gap.

The gene calls are TRBV9 and TRBJ1-5, with no clear D. The CDR3 loop spans 14 amino acids. The germline V gene has CDR1 SGDLS and CDR2 YYNGEE. V was shortened by 0 bases and J by 5 bases, with 9 bases between the two germline ends. The CDR3 loop reads CASSVGIGDQPQHF. The CDR3 region has the DNA TGTGCCAGCAGCGTAGGGATCGGGGATCAGCCCCAGCATTTT. Full variable domain (rest looked up from reference TRBV9 and TRBJ1-5): DSGVTQTPKHLITATGQRVTLRCSPRSGDLSVYWYQQSLDQGLQFLIQYYNGEERAKGNILERFSAQQFPDLHSELNLSSLELGDSALYFCASSVGIGDQPQHFGDGTRLSIL.

This chain links TRBV6-5 with TRBJ1-2; TRBD1 is a possible D gene (5 bases). This CDR3 is built from 14 residues. Trimming cost V 5 bases and J 12 bases, with 22 bases left between them. Germline CDR1 and CDR2: MNHEY and SVGAGI. CDR3 region: CASSAGGGGSVNTF. As DNA, the CDR3 is TGTGCCAGCAGTGCGGGCGGCGGGGGGTCGGTGAACACCTTC.

This chain connects TRBV4-1 to TRBJ2-6; TRBD1 might be the D (5 bases). This CDR3 spans 18 amino acids. CDR1 is MGHRA, CDR2 YSYEKL, per germline. The V end was cut by 0 bases, the J end by 0 bases, with 12 bases between. CDR3 amino acids: CASSQDLGARSGANVLTF. The CDR3 region has the DNA TGCGCCAGCAGCCAAGATCTAGGGGCCCGCTCTGGGGCCAACGTCCTGACTTTC.

CDR3 residues: CASSQDLLAGGRTGELFF. In DNA form, the CDR3 reads TGTGCCAGCAGCCAAGATCTGTTAGCGGGGGGGCGCACCGGGGAGCTGTTTTTT. The rearrangement joins TRBV4-2 to TRBJ2-2, with TRBD2 identical over 11 bases. The junction had 7 bases not matched to a gene; V was cut back by 0 bases and J by 4 bases. The CDR3 is made up of 18 amino acids. CDR1 is LGHNA, CDR2 YNFKEQ, per germline.

The chain carries TRBV10-3 and TRBJ1-1, with 7 bases fitting TRBD1. The junction had 7 bases not matched to a gene; V was cut back by 10 bases and J by 2 bases. The CDR3 runs 13 residues. Germline CDR1 reads ENHRY; CDR2 reads SYGVKD. The CDR3 sequence is CATARQGNTEAFF. The DNA of the CDR3 is TGTGCCACCGCGAGACAGGGTAACACTGAAGCTTTCTTT.

This chain connects TRBV2 to TRBJ2-3, with D perhaps TRBD1 (5 bases). This CDR3 has 16 residues. The V gene's germline CDR1 is SNHLY and CDR2 FYNNEI. V shed 0 bases and J shed 2 bases, with 12 bases lying between them. The CDR3 region has the DNA TGTGCCAGCAGTGAAGCGAATGGGGCTACCACAGATACGCAGTATTTT. Translation: CASSEANGATTDTQYF.

The V and J genes are TRBV2 and TRBJ2-5; D may be TRBD2 (6 bases). V lost 6 bases to trimming and J lost 1 base, with 9 bases between them. This CDR3 contains 13 residues. CDR1 SNHLY and CDR2 FYNNEI come from the germline V gene. For the CDR3, the DNA is TGTGCCAGCAGGCCGGGAGCCCAAGAGACCCAGTACTTC. This translates into CASRPGAQETQYF. Full variable domain (remainder filled in from reference TRBV2 and TRBJ2-5): EPEVTQTPSHQVTQMGQEVILRCVPISNHLYFYWYRQILGQKVEFLVSFYNNEISEKSEIFDDQFSVERPDGSNFTLKIRSTKLEDSAMYFCASRPGAQETQYFGPGTRLLVL.

The chain carries TRBV19 and TRBJ2-4; 9 nucleotides line up with TRBD1. The J segment lost 7 bases and the V segment lost 7 bases, leaving 5 bases of the junction unmatched. The CDR3 loop spans 13 amino acids. The germline V gene has CDR1 LNHDA and CDR2 SQIVND (reference sequence). The CDR3 sequence: CASNFGQGNIQYF. The CDR3 nucleotides are TGTGCCAGTAATTTCGGACAGGGGAACATTCAGTACTTC.

This clone was detected only a few times. V gene TRBV6-1 combines with J gene TRBJ2-5; D perhaps matches TRBD2 (6 bases). Per the germline V gene, CDR1 is MNHNS and CDR2 is SASEGT. V was cut by 3 bases and J by 5 bases, with 10 bases left in between. The CDR3 loop spans 13 amino acids. The CDR3: CASSETRRETQYF. The CDR3 nucleotides read TGTGCCAGCAGTGAGACTAGGCGGGAGACCCAGTACTTC.

The J gene is TRBJ1-1, the V gene TRBV11-3; 7 bases fit TRBD1. This CDR3 is built from 15 residues. J gave up 0 bases and V 5 bases, and 6 bases lay outside the gene matches. Germline CDR1 reads SGHNT; CDR2 reads YENEEA. CDR3 in DNA: TGTGCCAGCAGCCCCCAGGGACAGATGAACACTGAAGCTTTCTTT. Translation: CASSPQGQMNTEAFF. Supplemented by reference TRBV11-3 and TRBJ1-1, the full variable domain reads EAGVVQSPRYKIIEKKQPVAFWCNPISGHNTLYWYLQNLGQGPELLIRYENEEAVDDSQLPKDRFSAERLKGVDSTLKIQPAELGDSAVYLCASSPQGQMNTEAFFGQGTRLTVV.

The chain combines TRBV29-1 with TRBJ1-2; 7 bases are shared with TRBD1. V shed 7 bases, J shed 0 bases, and the junction held 5 bases outside the gene matches. The CDR3 has 13 residues. Germline CDR1 and CDR2: SQVTM and ANQGSEA. The CDR3 loop reads CSARQGANYGYTF. In DNA, the CDR3 is TGCAGCGCTCGACAGGGAGCTAACTATGGCTACACCTTC.

The rearrangement uses TRBV7-2 and TRBJ1-2; 9 nucleotides match TRBD1. CDR1 is SGHTA, CDR2 FQGNSA, per germline. V shed 4 bases, J shed 5 bases, and the junction held 5 bases outside the gene matches. CDR3 length: 14 amino acids. The CDR3 nucleotides read TGTGCCAGCAGCTGGACAGGGGACCATTATGGCTACACCTTC. This translates into CASSWTGDHYGYTF.

The chain is built from TRBV19 and TRBJ2-3; the D gene is possibly TRBD1 (6 bases). The CDR3 loop spans 14 amino acids. Per germline, CDR1 LNHDA and CDR2 SQIVND (reference sequence). With 4 bases removed from V and 8 bases from J, the gap between germline ends came to 16 bases. CDR3 residues: CASSKVQGGGTQYF. CDR3 DNA: TGTGCCAGTAGTAAAGTACAGGGTGGGGGTACGCAGTATTTT.

The J gene is TRBJ2-2, the V gene TRBV7-8, with D possibly matching TRBD2 (7 bases). The V and J ends lost 5 bases and 7 bases respectively, with 20 bases between them. The CDR3 has 16 amino acids. Germline V lookup: CDR1 SGHVS, CDR2 FQNEAQ. CDR3 DNA sequence: TGTGCCAGCAGCCATCGAGGGGGGGGAAGCGGCGGGGAGCTGTTTTTT. It yields the protein CASSHRGGGSGGELFF.

V gene TRBV30 combines with J gene TRBJ1-4; unclear D gene. The CDR3 contains 12 residues. Trimming shortened V by 5 bases and J by 7 bases, and 11 bases separated the two germline ends. Germline V gene data show CDR1 as GTSNPN and CDR2 as SVGIG (reference sequence). The CDR3 sequence is CAWAPFGEKLFF. In nucleotides, the CDR3 is TGTGCCTGGGCCCCCTTCGGTGAAAAACTGTTTTTT. Full variable domain (rest looked up from reference TRBV30 and TRBJ1-4): SQTIHQWPATLVQPVGSPLSLECTVEGTSNPNLYWYRQAAGRGLQLLFYSVGIGQISSEVPQNLSASRPQDRQFILSSKKLLLSDSGFYLCAWAPFGEKLFFGSGTQLSVL.

The sample holds one count of this clone. The J gene is TRBJ2-5, the V gene TRBV7-3, with 9 positions matching TRBD2. Germline CDR1 is SGHTA and CDR2 is FQGTGA. V lost 1 base to trimming and J lost 4 bases; unmatched junction nucleotides: 7. The CDR3 has 16 amino acids. The CDR3 sequence: CASSLMGLARGETQYF. The DNA for the CDR3 is TGTGCCAGCAGCTTAATGGGACTAGCAAGGGGAGAGACCCAGTACTTC.

J is TRBJ1-6 and V is TRBV13; D not resolved. The V end lost 3 bases, the J end lost 7 bases, and 10 bases lay between the germline ends. Germline CDR1 is PRHDT and CDR2 is FYEKMQ (reference sequence). This CDR3 contains 14 residues. CDR3: CASSFSAGNSPLHF. DNA of the CDR3: TGTGCCAGCAGCTTTTCGGCGGGCAATTCACCCCTCCACTTT.

The chain couples TRBV19 to TRBJ1-1; the D gene is possibly TRBD1 (5 bases). This CDR3 is 14 amino acids long. The germline V gene has CDR1 LNHDA and CDR2 SQIVND (reference sequence). V was cut by 6 bases and J by 7 bases, with 18 bases left in between. This CDR3 reads CASRNWGGLGEAFF. The CDR3 DNA sequence: TGTGCCAGTAGGAACTGGGGGGGACTGGGTGAAGCTTTCTTT.

This clone was detected only a few times. V usage is TRBV5-6 and J usage is TRBJ2-1, with D unclear. CDR1 SGHDT and CDR2 YYEEEE come from the germline V gene. The CDR3 totals 13 residues. V lost 3 bases and J 6 bases, leaving 10 bases between the germline ends. CDR3 loop: CASSSTYSNEQFF. CDR3 bases: TGTGCCAGCAGCTCAACTTACAGCAATGAGCAGTTCTTC. Based on the CDR3 plus reference TRBV5-6 and TRBJ2-1, the full variable domain is DAGVTQSPTHLIKTRGQQVTLRCSPKSGHDTVSWYQQALGQGPQFIFQYYEEEERQRGNFPDRFSGHQFPNYSSELNVNALLLGDSALYLCASSSTYSNEQFFGPGTRLTVL.

The chain joins TRBV4-1 to TRBJ1-2, with 7 positions matching TRBD1. Germline CDR1 and CDR2: MGHRA and YSYEKL. CDR3 length: 13 residues. With 0 bases clipped from V and 6 bases from J, the junction kept 1 base outside the gene matches. CDR3 sequence reads: CASSQDRGNGYTF. In nucleotides, the CDR3 is TGCGCCAGCAGCCAAGACAGGGGGAATGGCTACACCTTC.

The V and J genes are TRBV11-3 and TRBJ1-2; 10 nucleotides agree with TRBD1. V lost 4 bases to trimming and J lost 8 bases; unmatched junction nucleotides: 10. CDR3 length: 15 amino acids. Germline V CDR1 and CDR2: SGHNT, YENEEA. The CDR3 reads CASSSAGTGDYGYTF. The DNA of the CDR3 is TGTGCCAGCAGCTCGGCCGGGACAGGGGATTACGGCTACACCTTC.

V and J are TRBV30 and TRBJ2-5; D gene uncertain. From germline, CDR1 is GTSNPN and CDR2 SVGIG (reference sequence). V lost 2 bases and J 4 bases, leaving 5 bases between the germline ends. The CDR3 extends over 11 amino acids. CDR3 amino acids: CAWSTGETQYF. Written as DNA, the CDR3 is TGTGCCTGGAGTACGGGAGAGACCCAGTACTTC.